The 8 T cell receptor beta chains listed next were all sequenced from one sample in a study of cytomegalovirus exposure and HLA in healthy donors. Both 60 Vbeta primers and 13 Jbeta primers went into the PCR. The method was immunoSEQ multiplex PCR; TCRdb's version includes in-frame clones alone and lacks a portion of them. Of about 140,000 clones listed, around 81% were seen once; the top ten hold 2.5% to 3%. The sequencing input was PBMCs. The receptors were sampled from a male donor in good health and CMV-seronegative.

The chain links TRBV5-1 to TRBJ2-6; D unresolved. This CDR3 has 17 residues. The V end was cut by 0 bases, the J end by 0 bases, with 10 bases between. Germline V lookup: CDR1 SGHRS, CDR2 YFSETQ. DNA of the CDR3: TGCGCCAGCAGCTTGGGCCTCAGTGTCTCTGGGGCCAACGTCCTGACTTTC. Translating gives CASSLGLSVSGANVLTF.

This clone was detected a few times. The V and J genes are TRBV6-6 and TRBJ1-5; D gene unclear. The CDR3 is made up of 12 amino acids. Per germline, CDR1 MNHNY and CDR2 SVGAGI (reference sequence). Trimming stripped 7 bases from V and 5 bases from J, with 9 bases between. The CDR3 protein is CASTGFYQPQHF. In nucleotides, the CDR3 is TGTGCCAGCACGGGATTCTATCAGCCCCAGCATTTT.

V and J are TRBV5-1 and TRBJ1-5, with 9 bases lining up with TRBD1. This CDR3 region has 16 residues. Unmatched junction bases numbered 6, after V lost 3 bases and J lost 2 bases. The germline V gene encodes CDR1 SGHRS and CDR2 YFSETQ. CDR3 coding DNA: TGCGCCAGCAGCTGGGGGGACAGGGAAGGCAATCAGCCCCAGCATTTT. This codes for CASSWGDREGNQPQHF.

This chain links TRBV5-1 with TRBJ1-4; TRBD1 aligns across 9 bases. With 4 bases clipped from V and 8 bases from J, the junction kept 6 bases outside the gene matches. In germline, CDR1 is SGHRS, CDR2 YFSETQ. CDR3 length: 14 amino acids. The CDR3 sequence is CASSPGTGNEKLFF. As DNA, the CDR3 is TGCGCCAGCAGCCCCGGGACAGGGAACGAAAAACTGTTTTTT. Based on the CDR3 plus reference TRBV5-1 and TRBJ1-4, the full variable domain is KAGVTQTPRYLIKTRGQQVTLSCSPISGHRSVSWYQQTPGQGLQFLFEYFSETQRNKGNFPGRFSGRQFSNSRSEMNVSTLELGDSALYLCASSPGTGNEKLFFGSGTQLSVL.

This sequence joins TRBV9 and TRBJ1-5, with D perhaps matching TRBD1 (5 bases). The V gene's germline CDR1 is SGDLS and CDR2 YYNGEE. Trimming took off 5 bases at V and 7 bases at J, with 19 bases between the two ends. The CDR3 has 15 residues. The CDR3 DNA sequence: TGTGCCAGCAGTTACACAGGCTACCGAGGCCAGCCCCAGCATTTT. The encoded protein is CASSYTGYRGQPQHF. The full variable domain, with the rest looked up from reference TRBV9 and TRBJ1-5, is DSGVTQTPKHLITATGQRVTLRCSPRSGDLSVYWYQQSLDQGLQFLIQYYNGEERAKGNILERFSAQQFPDLHSELNLSSLELGDSALYFCASSYTGYRGQPQHFGDGTRLSIL.

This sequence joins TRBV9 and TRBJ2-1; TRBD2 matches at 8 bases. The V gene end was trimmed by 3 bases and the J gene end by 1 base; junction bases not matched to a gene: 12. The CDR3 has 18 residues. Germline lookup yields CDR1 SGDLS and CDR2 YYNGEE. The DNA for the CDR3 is TGTGCCAGCAGCGGACGGGGGGGTGGGGCCCTTTCCTACAATGAGCAGTTCTTC. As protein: CASSGRGGGALSYNEQFF.

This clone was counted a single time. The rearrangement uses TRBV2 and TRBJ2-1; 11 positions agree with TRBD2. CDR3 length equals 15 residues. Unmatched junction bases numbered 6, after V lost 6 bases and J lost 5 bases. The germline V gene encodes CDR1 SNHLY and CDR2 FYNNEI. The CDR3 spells CASRVTSGSDNEQFF. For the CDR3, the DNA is TGTGCCAGCAGAGTAACTAGCGGGAGCGACAATGAGCAGTTCTTC.

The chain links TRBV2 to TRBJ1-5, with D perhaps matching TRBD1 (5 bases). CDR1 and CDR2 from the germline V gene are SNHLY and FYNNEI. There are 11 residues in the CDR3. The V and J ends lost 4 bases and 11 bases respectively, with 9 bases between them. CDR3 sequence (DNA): TGTGCCAGCAGTGGGTCAGGGACCCAGCATTTT. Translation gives CASSGSGTQHF.